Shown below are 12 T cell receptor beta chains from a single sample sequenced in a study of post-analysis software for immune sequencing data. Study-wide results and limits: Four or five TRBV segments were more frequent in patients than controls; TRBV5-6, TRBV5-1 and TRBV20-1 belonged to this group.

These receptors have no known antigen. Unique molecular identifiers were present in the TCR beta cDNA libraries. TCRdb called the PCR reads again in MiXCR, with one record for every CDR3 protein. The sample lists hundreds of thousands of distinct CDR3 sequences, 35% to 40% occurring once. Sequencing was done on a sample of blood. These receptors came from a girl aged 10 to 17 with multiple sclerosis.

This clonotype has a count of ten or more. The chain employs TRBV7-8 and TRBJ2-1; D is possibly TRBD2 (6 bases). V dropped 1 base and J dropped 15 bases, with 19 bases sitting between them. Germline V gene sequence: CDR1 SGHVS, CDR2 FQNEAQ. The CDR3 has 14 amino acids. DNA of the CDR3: TGTGCCAGCAGCTTAGACCAGCTGGGGACTCGAGGGTTCTTC. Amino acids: CASSLDQLGTRGFF.

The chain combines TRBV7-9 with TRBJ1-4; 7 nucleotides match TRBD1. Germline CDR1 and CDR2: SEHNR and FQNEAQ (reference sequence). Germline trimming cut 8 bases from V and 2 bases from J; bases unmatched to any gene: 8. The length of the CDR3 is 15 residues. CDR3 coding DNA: TGTGCCAGCGGCTCAACAGGGGCCACTAATGAAAAACTGTTTTTT. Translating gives CASGSTGATNEKLFF.

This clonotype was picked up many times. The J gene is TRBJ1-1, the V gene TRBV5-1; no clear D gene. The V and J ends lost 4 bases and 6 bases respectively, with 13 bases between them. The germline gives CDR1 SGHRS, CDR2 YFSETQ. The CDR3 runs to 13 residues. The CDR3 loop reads CASSPSERAEAFF. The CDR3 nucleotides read TGCGCCAGCAGCCCCTCCGAACGGGCTGAAGCTTTCTTT.

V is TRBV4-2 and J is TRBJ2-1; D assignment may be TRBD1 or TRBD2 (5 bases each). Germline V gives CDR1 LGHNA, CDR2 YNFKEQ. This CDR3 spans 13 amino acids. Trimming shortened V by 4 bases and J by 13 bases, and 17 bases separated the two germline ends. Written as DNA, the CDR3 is TGTGCCAGCAGCCTGACGGGCTCGGGGACCCAGTTCTTC. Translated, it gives CASSLTGSGTQFF.

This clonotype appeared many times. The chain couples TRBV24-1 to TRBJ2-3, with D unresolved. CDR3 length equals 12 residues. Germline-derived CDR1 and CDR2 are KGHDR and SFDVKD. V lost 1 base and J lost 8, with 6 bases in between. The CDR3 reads CATSDLSGTQYF. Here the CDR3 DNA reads TGTGCCACCAGTGATTTATCGGGTACGCAGTATTTT.

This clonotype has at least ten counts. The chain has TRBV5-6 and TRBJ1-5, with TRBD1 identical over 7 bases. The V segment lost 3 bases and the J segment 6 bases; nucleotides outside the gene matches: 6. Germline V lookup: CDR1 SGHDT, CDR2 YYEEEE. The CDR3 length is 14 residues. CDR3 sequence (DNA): TGTGCCAGCAGCTGGAGACAGGGCGTTCAGCCCCAGCATTTT. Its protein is CASSWRQGVQPQHF.

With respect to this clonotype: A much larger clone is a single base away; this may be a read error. CDR3 residues: CASNRDSTDAQYF. The CDR3 coding sequence is TGTGCCAGTAACAGGGACAGCACAGATGCGCAGTATTTT. The chain carries TRBV12-3 or TRBV12-4 and TRBJ2-3; TRBD1 agrees at 7 bases. This CDR3 is built from 13 residues.

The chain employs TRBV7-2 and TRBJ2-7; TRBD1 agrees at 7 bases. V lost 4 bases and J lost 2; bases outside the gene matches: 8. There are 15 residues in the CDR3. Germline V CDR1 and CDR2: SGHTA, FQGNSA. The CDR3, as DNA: TGTGCCAGCAGCTCTTCTTCGACAGGGACCTACGAGCAGTACTTC. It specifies CASSSSSTGTYEQYF.

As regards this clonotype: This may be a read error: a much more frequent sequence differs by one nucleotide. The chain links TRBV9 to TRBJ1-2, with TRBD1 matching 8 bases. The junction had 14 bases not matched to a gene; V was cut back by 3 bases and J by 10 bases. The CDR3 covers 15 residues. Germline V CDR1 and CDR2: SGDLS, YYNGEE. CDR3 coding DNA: TGTGCCAGCAGCGCGGACGGGACAGGCATTCATGACTACACCTTC. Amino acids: CASSADGTGIHDYTF. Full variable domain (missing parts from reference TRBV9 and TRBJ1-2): DSGVTQTPKHLITATGQRVTLRCSPRSGDLSVYWYQQSLDQGLQFLIQYYNGEERAKGNILERFSAQQFPDLHSELNLSSLELGDSALYFCASSADGTGIHDYTFGSGTRLTVV.

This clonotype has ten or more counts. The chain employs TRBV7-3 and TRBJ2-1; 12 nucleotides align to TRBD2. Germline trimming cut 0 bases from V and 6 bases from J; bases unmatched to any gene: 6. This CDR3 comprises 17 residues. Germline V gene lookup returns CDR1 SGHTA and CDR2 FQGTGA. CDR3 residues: CASSLTARTSGINEQFF. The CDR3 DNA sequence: TGTGCCAGCAGCTTAACGGCGCGGACTAGCGGGATCAATGAGCAGTTCTTC.

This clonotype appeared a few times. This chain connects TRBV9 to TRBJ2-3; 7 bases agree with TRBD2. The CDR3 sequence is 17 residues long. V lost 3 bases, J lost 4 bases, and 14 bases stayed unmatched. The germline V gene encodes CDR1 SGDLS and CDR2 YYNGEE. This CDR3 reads CASSAKEVGRGADTQYF. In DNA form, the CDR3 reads TGTGCCAGCAGCGCTAAGGAGGTTGGGAGGGGCGCAGATACGCAGTATTTT.

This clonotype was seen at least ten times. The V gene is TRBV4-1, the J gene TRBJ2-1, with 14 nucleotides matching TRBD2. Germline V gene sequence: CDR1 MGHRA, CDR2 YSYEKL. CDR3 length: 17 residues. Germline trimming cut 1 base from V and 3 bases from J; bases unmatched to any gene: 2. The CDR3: CASSQGTSGGIYNEQFF. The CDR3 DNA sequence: TGCGCCAGCAGCCAAGGGACTAGCGGGGGGATCTACAATGAGCAGTTCTTC.